The 28 T cell receptor beta chains below all came from one sample that was sequenced in a study of cytomegalovirus exposure and HLA in healthy donors. It was with 60 Vbeta and 13 Jbeta primers that the PCR ran. The data were produced by immunoSEQ multiplex PCR, yet TCRdb's version contains in-frame clones alone and is incomplete. The sample comprises roughly 130,000 clones, around 66% of which are singletons, and 8% to 9% rests with the top ten. Sequencing was carried out using PBMCs. These receptors all stem from a woman between 40 and 55 years old in good health and CMV-seropositive.

The chain carries TRBV28 and TRBJ2-7, with D possibly matching TRBD1 (5 bases). The V end lost 2 bases, the J end lost 3 bases, and 11 bases lay between the germline ends. There are 14 residues in the CDR3. CDR1 and CDR2 (germline): MDHEN, SYDVKM. The chain's CDR3 is CASSLMQGNYEQYF. The CDR3, as DNA: TGTGCCAGCAGTTTAATGCAGGGTAACTACGAGCAGTACTTC. The complete variable domain, with remaining parts taken from reference TRBV28 and TRBJ2-7, reads DVKVTQSSRYLVKRTGEKVFLECVQDMDHENMFWYRQDPGLGLRLIYFSYDVKMKEKGDIPEGYSVSREKKERFSLILESASTNQTSMYLCASSLMQGNYEQYFGPGTRLTVT.

This clone was seen a handful of times. The chain carries TRBV6-6 and TRBJ1-6; 8 nucleotides agree with TRBD1. The germline V gene has CDR1 MNHNY and CDR2 SVGAGI (reference sequence). V shed 4 bases and J 10 bases; nucleotides not matched to a gene: 12. The CDR3 has 16 amino acids. The DNA of the CDR3 is TGTGCCAGCAGTTCCATAGGACAGGGCAGCGGATCACCCCTCCACTTT. The encoded protein is CASSSIGQGSGSPLHF.

J is TRBJ2-1 and V is TRBV11-2; 7 bases agree with TRBD2. The germline gives CDR1 SGHAT, CDR2 FQNNGV. This CDR3 contains 15 residues. V dropped 5 bases and J dropped 6; count of bases not matched to a gene: 10. The CDR3 sequence is CASSPAGLGVNEQFF. The CDR3 region has the DNA TGTGCCAGCAGCCCAGCGGGACTGGGGGTCAATGAGCAGTTCTTC. Drawing the rest from reference TRBV11-2 and TRBJ2-1, the complete variable domain is EAGVAQSPRYKIIEKRQSVAFWCNPISGHATLYWYQQILGQGPKLLIQFQNNGVVDDSQLPKDRFSAERLKGVDSTLKIQPAKLEDSAVYLCASSPAGLGVNEQFFGPGTRLTVL.

V is TRBV7-9 and J is TRBJ2-3, with TRBD2 matching 8 bases. From germline, CDR1 is SEHNR and CDR2 FQNEAQ (reference sequence). The CDR3 length is 16 residues. V lost 0 bases, J lost 2 bases, and 4 bases stayed unmatched. Here the CDR3 reads CASSLASGALTDTQYF. The CDR3 DNA follows: TGTGCCAGCAGCTTAGCTAGCGGGGCGCTCACAGATACGCAGTATTTT. Looking up the rest from reference TRBV7-9 and TRBJ2-3 gives the full variable domain: DTGVSQNPRHKITKRGQNVTFRCDPISEHNRLYWYRQTLGQGPEFLTYFQNEAQLEKSRLLSDRFSAERPKGSFSTLEIQRTEQGDSAMYLCASSLASGALTDTQYFGPGTRLTVL.

This clone was detected only a few times. The chain carries TRBV5-1 and TRBJ2-1; 7 nucleotides align to TRBD2. The CDR3 has 15 residues. The germline CDR1 and CDR2 sequences are SGHRS and YFSETQ. V was pared by 0 bases and J by 2 bases, with 2 bases of the junction left unmatched. The CDR3 bases are TGCGCCAGCAGCTTGGATGGGGGGGCCTACAATGAGCAGTTCTTC. As protein: CASSLDGGAYNEQFF.

The rearrangement uses TRBV19 and TRBJ1-1; D call uncertain. V dropped 1 base and J dropped 1 base, with 7 bases sitting between them. CDR1 LNHDA and CDR2 SQIVND come from the germline V gene (reference sequence). The CDR3 consists of 14 residues. The CDR3 DNA is TGTGCCAGTAGTATAGCGCCGGGGAACACTGAAGCTTTCTTT. Translation gives CASSIAPGNTEAFF. Full variable domain (outside the CDR3, taken from reference TRBV19 and TRBJ1-1): DGGITQSPKYLFRKEGQNVTLSCEQNLNHDAMYWYRQDPGQGLRLIYYSQIVNDFQKGDIAEGYSVSREKKESFPLTVTSAQKNPTAFYLCASSIAPGNTEAFFGQGTRLTVV.

The rearrangement uses TRBV7-3 and TRBJ2-3, with a possible D match to TRBD2 (5 bases). The CDR3 consists of 14 residues. V lost 4 bases and J 4 bases, leaving 12 bases between the germline ends. The germline CDR1 and CDR2 sequences are SGHTA and FQGTGA. The CDR3 DNA follows: TGTGCCAGCAGCTCGGGTTTGGGAGCAGATACGCAGTATTTT. The encoded protein is CASSSGLGADTQYF.

The chain carries TRBV4-1 and TRBJ1-2, with 7 bases lining up with TRBD1. The CDR3 spans 14 residues. After removal of 5 bases from V and 3 bases from J, the junction contained 6 bases not matched to a gene. Germline V CDR1 and CDR2: MGHRA, YSYEKL. CDR3 region: CASSKTGQDYGYTF. The CDR3 DNA reads TGCGCCAGCAGCAAGACCGGACAGGACTATGGCTACACCTTC.

This clone has only one observation. The chain combines TRBV5-1 with TRBJ2-1, with TRBD2 matching 8 bases. CDR3 length: 18 residues. CDR1 and CDR2 from the germline V gene are SGHRS and YFSETQ. V was pared by 3 bases and J by 10 bases, with 21 bases of the junction left unmatched. CDR3 in DNA: TGCGCCAGCAGCTGGAACCCGTTTACGGGGGGGGGATCTCGAGAGCAGTTCTTC. Amino acids: CASSWNPFTGGGSREQFF.

In this sample, this clone turned up once. At one of its ends the junction is not consistent with the germline gene, which may arise from a read error. This chain uses TRBV2 with TRBJ1-4; D not certain. Germline V gene sequence: CDR1 SNHLY, CDR2 FYNNEI. This CDR3 has 14 amino acids. The CDR3 reads CASREGRANEKLFF. The CDR3 nucleotides read TGTGCCAGCAGGGAAGGGAGGGCTAATGAAAAACTGTTTTTT.

This clone has only a few counts. The chain links TRBV6-5 to TRBJ2-7; TRBD1 agrees at 11 bases. The CDR3 contains 13 residues. Losses at the gene ends were 5 bases for V and 6 bases for J; bases not matched to a gene: 3. The germline gives CDR1 MNHEY, CDR2 SVGAGI. The CDR3 region is CASSDGTGGEQYF. CDR3 in DNA: TGTGCCAGCAGTGACGGGACAGGGGGCGAGCAGTACTTC.

The chain carries TRBV7-8 and TRBJ1-3; TRBD1 is a possible D gene (6 bases). Trimming shortened V by 0 bases and J by 0 bases, and 15 bases separated the two germline ends. The CDR3 is 18 residues long. Germline-derived CDR1 and CDR2 are SGHVS and FQNEAQ. The CDR3 sequence: CASSLARGGQLSGNTIYF. In DNA form, the CDR3 reads TGTGCCAGCAGCTTAGCGCGTGGAGGACAGCTCTCTGGAAACACCATATATTTT.

The chain links TRBV6-1 to TRBJ1-6; D gene uncertain. Germline assignment: CDR1 MNHNS and CDR2 SASEGT. V lost 3 bases, J lost 4 bases, and 13 bases lay in between. CDR3 size: 16 residues. In DNA, the CDR3 is TGTGCCAGCAGTGATCGGCTGGGCAGTTATAATTCACCCCTCCACTTT. The encoded protein is CASSDRLGSYNSPLHF.

The chain links TRBV5-5 to TRBJ1-5, with D possibly matching TRBD1 (5 bases). This CDR3 region has 14 residues. Per germline, CDR1 SGHKS and CDR2 YYEKEE (reference sequence). V was cut by 2 bases and J by 2 bases, with 8 bases left in between. The CDR3 DNA reads as TGTGCCAGCAGCTTTGGGGCAGGCAATCAGCCCCAGCATTTT. This sequence encodes CASSFGAGNQPQHF.

This chain links TRBV5-4 with TRBJ1-1; D is possibly TRBD1 (5 bases). V shed 6 bases and J shed 3 bases, with 21 bases lying between them. This CDR3 contains 16 residues. The germline V gene encodes CDR1 SGHNT and CDR2 YYREEE (reference sequence). The CDR3 DNA sequence: TGTGCCAGCATTCCCCGGGAGAAGATGGGGCACACTGAAGCTTTCTTT. Its translation: CASIPREKMGHTEAFF.

The count of this clone is one. The J gene is TRBJ2-7, the V gene TRBV27; D remains unclear. V lost 5 bases and J 1 base, leaving 9 bases between the germline ends. The CDR3 sequence is 13 residues long. The germline gives CDR1 MNHEY, CDR2 SMNVEV (reference sequence). CDR3 loop: CASSPRGSYEQYF. The CDR3 bases are TGTGCCAGCAGTCCCCGAGGTTCCTACGAGCAGTACTTC.

The CDR3 spells CASSLKGDQETQYF. The CDR3 DNA sequence: TGCGCCAGCAGCTTGAAAGGGGACCAAGAGACCCAGTACTTC. The chain carries TRBV5-1 and TRBJ2-5, with D possibly being TRBD1 (5 bases). V shed 1 base and J shed 0 bases, with 7 bases lying between them. The CDR3 loop spans 14 amino acids. Germline CDR1 is SGHRS and CDR2 is YFSETQ.

This clone was counted between two and nine times. Other DNA sequences in the sample encode the same CDR3. The chain couples TRBV7-3 to TRBJ2-1; tentatively, D is TRBD2 (6 bases). Germline lookup yields CDR1 SGHTA and CDR2 FQGTGA. The CDR3 extends over 14 amino acids. With 8 bases removed from V and 7 bases from J, the gap between germline ends came to 18 bases. The CDR3 sequence is CASGPGLLSNEQFF. For the CDR3, the DNA is TGTGCCAGCGGCCCAGGACTATTATCAAATGAGCAGTTCTTC. The full variable domain, in which reference TRBV7-3 and TRBJ2-1 provide the parts outside the CDR3, is GAGVSQTPSNKVTEKGKYVELRCDPISGHTALYWYRQSLGQGPEFLIYFQGTGAADDSGLPNDRFFAVRPEGSVSTLKIQRTERGDSAVYLCASGPGLLSNEQFFGPGTRLTVL.

The gene calls are TRBV19 and TRBJ2-3, with TRBD2 matching 8 bases. The CDR3 spans 14 residues. Germline V CDR1 and CDR2: LNHDA, SQIVND (reference sequence). Trimming cost V 9 bases and J 2 bases; bases outside gene matches: 7. The CDR3 region is CASGGAVATDTQYF. The CDR3 DNA follows: TGTGCCAGCGGGGGGGCCGTTGCCACAGATACGCAGTATTTT.

A single count supports this clone. The chain is built from TRBV2 and TRBJ1-2; 7 bases map to TRBD1. J gave up 2 bases and V 8 bases, and 5 bases lay outside the gene matches. CDR3 length equals 13 residues. In germline, CDR1 is SNHLY, CDR2 FYNNEI. This CDR3 is CASQGRGNYGYTF. The CDR3, as DNA: TGTGCCAGCCAGGGCAGGGGGAACTATGGCTACACCTTC.

Only a few counts were recorded for this clone. This chain connects TRBV5-1 to TRBJ1-1, with 9 positions matching TRBD1. The CDR3 contains 14 residues. V trimming: 3 bases; J trimming: 10 bases; junction bases outside the gene matches: 10. Germline CDR1 SGHRS, CDR2 YFSETQ. CDR3 DNA: TGCGCCAGCAGCTCTCCGGGACAGGGAGAGGTAGCTTTCTTT. As protein: CASSSPGQGEVAFF.

The rearrangement uses TRBV29-1 and TRBJ1-3; 7 positions match TRBD1. V was clipped by 4 bases and J by 8 bases; unmatched bases: 8. The CDR3 has 13 residues. The germline V gene encodes CDR1 SQVTM and CDR2 ANQGSEA. CDR3 sequence: CSVGQGFVDTIYF. DNA for the CDR3: TGCAGCGTTGGACAGGGATTCGTGGACACCATATATTTT.

The chain combines TRBV5-6 with TRBJ1-4; 7 nucleotides match TRBD1. The V gene's germline CDR1 is SGHDT and CDR2 YYEEEE. Trimming cost V 1 base and J 7 bases; bases outside gene matches: 7. This CDR3 spans 15 amino acids. In DNA form, the CDR3 reads TGTGCCAGCAGCTTGCAGGGGGAGCTAGCTGAAAAACTGTTTTTT. It encodes CASSLQGELAEKLFF.

The rearrangement uses TRBV5-6 and TRBJ1-3; possible D gene TRBD1, 6 bases. Trimming pared 2 bases from V and 0 bases from J, leaving 9 bases between. The CDR3 consists of 15 residues. Germline loops: CDR1 SGHDT, CDR2 YYEEEE. CDR3: CASSFRGRSGNTIYF. In DNA form, the CDR3 reads TGTGCCAGCAGCTTCAGGGGACGCTCTGGAAACACCATATATTTT.

The chain links TRBV6-1 to TRBJ1-3; D is ambiguous. Germline V CDR1 and CDR2: MNHNS, SASEGT. This CDR3 contains 15 residues. The V gene lost 0 bases and the J gene lost 2 bases, with 8 bases spanning the gap. CDR3 loop: CASSEAEGTGNTIYF. The CDR3 DNA reads TGTGCCAGCAGTGAAGCGGAGGGAACTGGAAACACCATATATTTT.

This CDR3 reads CATSEEGGPSDEQYF. In DNA, the CDR3 is TGTGCCACCAGCGAGGAGGGAGGGCCTTCCGACGAGCAGTACTTC. The V call is TRBV15, the J call TRBJ2-7, with TRBD2 matching over 7 bases. V lost 5 bases to trimming and J lost 5 bases; unmatched junction nucleotides: 12. In germline, CDR1 is LNHNV, CDR2 YYDKDF (reference sequence). The CDR3 loop spans 15 amino acids.

V gene TRBV5-1 combines with J gene TRBJ2-2, with D possibly TRBD2 on 7 matching bases. Trimming shortened V by 6 bases and J by 4 bases, and 16 bases separated the two germline ends. This CDR3 spans 15 amino acids. From germline, CDR1 is SGHRS and CDR2 YFSETQ. The CDR3 coding sequence is TGCGCCAGCACCCTCTCTAGGGGGGGCACCGGGGAGCTGTTTTTT. This codes for CASTLSRGGTGELFF.

This chain joins TRBV19 and TRBJ1-4; possibly TRBD1 for D (5 bases). Germline-derived CDR1 and CDR2 are LNHDA and SQIVND (reference sequence). V lost 4 bases and J lost 3, with 12 bases in between. This CDR3 contains 15 residues. The CDR3 region has the DNA TGTGCCAGTAGTAGTTCGGGGGGAGCTAATGAAAAACTGTTTTTT. As protein: CASSSSGGANEKLFF.